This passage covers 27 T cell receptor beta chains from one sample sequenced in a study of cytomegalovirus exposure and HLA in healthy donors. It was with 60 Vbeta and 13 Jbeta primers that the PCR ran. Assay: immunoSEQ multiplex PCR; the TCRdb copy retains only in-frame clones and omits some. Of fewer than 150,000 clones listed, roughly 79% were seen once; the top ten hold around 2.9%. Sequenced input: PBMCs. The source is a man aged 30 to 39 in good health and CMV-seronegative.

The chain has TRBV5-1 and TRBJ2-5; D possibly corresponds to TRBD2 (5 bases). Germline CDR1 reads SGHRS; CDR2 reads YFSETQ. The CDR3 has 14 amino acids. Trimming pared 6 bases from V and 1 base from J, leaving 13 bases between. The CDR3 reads CASTLSGLQETQYF. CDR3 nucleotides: TGCGCCAGCACACTCTCAGGACTCCAAGAGACCCAGTACTTC.

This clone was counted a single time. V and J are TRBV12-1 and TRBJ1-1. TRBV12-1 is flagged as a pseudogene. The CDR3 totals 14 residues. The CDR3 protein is CATPSRPWNTEAFF. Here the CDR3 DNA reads TGTGCCACCCCATCGCGCCCCTGGAACACTGAAGCTTTCTTT.

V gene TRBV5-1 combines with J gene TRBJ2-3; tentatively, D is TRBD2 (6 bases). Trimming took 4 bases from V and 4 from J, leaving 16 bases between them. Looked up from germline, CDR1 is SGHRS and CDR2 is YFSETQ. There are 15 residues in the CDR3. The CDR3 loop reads CASSDTGTWPDTQYF. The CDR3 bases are TGCGCCAGCAGCGACACCGGGACTTGGCCAGATACGCAGTATTTT.

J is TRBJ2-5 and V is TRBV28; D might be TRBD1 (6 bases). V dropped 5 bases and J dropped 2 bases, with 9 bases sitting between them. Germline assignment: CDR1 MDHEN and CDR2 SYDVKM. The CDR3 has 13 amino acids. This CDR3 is CASSRQVQETQYF. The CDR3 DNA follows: TGTGCCAGCAGTCGACAGGTACAAGAGACCCAGTACTTC.

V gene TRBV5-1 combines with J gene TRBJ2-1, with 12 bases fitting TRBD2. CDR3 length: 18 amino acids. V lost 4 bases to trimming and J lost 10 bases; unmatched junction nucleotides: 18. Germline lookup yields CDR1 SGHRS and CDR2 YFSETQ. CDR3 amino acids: CASSRPGGFGLAGSEQFF. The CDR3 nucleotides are TGCGCCAGCAGCCGCCCCGGGGGTTTCGGACTAGCGGGATCGGAGCAGTTCTTC.

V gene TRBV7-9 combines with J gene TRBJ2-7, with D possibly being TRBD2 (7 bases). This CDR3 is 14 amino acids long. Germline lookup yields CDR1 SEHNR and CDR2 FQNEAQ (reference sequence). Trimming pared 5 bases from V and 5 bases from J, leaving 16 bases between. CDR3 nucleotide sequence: TGTGCCAGCAGCGCACTAACAGGGAGGGACGAGCAGTACTTC. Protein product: CASSALTGRDEQYF.

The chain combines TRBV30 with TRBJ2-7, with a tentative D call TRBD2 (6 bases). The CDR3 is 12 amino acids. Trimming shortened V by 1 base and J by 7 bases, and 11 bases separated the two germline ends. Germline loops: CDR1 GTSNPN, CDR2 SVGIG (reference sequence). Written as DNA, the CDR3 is TGTGCCTGGAGTGGATCAGGGAGGGAGCAGTACTTC. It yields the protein CAWSGSGREQYF.

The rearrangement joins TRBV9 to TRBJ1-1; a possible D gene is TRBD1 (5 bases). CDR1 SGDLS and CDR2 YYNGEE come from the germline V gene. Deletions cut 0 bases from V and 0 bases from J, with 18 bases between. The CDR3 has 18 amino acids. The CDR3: CASSVEGAGRLVNTEAFF. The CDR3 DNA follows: TGTGCCAGCAGCGTAGAAGGGGCAGGGCGATTGGTGAACACTGAAGCTTTCTTT.

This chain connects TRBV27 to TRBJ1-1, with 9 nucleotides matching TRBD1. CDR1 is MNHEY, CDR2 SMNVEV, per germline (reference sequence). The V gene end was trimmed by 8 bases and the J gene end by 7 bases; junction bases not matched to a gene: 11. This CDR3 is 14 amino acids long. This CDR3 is CASSADRGLGEAFF. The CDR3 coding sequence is TGTGCCAGCTCAGCGGACAGGGGTCTGGGTGAAGCTTTCTTT.

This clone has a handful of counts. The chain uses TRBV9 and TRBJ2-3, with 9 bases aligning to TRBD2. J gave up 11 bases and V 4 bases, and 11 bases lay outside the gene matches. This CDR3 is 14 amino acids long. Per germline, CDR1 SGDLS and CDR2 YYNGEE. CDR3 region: CASSLQSLAGMQYF. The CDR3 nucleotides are TGTGCCAGCAGCCTCCAGTCTCTAGCGGGGATGCAGTATTTT.

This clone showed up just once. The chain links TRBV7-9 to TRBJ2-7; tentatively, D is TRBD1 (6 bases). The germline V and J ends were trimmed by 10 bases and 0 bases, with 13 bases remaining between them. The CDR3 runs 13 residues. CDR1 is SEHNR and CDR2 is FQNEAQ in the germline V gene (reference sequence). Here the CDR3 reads CATEGTSSYEQYF. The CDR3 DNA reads TGTGCCACCGAGGGGACATCCTCCTACGAGCAGTACTTC. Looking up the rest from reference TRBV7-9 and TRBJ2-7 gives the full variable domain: DTGVSQNPRHKITKRGQNVTFRCDPISEHNRLYWYRQTLGQGPEFLTYFQNEAQLEKSRLLSDRFSAERPKGSFSTLEIQRTEQGDSAMYLCATEGTSSYEQYFGPGTRLTVT.

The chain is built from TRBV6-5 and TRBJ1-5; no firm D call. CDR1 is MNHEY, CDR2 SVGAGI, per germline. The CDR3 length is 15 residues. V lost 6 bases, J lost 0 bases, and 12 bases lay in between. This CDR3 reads CASSRSQYSNQPQHF. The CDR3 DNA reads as TGTGCCAGCAGCCGAAGTCAGTATAGCAATCAGCCCCAGCATTTT.

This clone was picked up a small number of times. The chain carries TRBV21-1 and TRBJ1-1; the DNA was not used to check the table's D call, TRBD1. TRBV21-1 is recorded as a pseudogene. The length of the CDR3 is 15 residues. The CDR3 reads CARGLTKAPNTEAFF. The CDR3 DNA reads TGTGCCAGGGGCTTGACGAAGGCCCCAAACACTGAAGCTTTCTTT.

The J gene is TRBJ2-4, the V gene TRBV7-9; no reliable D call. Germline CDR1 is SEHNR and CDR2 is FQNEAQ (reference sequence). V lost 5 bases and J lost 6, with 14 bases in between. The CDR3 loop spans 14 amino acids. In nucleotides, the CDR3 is TGTGCCAGCAGCGAGAGCGAACTTCGAAACATTCAGTACTTC. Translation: CASSESELRNIQYF.

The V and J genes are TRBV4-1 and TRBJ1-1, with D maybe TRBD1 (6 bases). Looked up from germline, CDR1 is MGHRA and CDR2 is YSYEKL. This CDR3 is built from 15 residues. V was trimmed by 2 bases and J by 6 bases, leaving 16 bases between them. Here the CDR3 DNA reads TGCGCCAGCAGCCAATTAGGCCAGGGGTACGCTGAAGCTTTCTTT. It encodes CASSQLGQGYAEAFF.

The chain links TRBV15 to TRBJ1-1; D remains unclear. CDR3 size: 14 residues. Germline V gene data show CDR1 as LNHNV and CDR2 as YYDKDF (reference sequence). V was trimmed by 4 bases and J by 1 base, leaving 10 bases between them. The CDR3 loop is CATSISQANTEAFF. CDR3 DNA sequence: TGTGCCACCAGCATATCCCAGGCGAACACTGAAGCTTTCTTT.

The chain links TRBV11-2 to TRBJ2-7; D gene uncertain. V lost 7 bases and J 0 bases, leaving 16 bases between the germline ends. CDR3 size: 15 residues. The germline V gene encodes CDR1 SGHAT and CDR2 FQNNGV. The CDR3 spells CASNHASRSSYEQYF. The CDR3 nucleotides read TGTGCCAGCAACCACGCCTCTAGGAGCTCCTACGAGCAGTACTTC.

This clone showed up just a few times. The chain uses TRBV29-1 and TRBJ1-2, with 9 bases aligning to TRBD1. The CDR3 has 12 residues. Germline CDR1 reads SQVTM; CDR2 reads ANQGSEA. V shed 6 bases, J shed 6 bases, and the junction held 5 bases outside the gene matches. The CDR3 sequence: CSVGTGRHGYTF. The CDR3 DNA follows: TGCAGCGTGGGGACAGGGCGCCATGGCTACACCTTC.

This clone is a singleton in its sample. In DNA form, the CDR3 reads TGCGCCAGCAGCCAAGAGGGGGGGAGCTCCTACAATGAGCAGTTCTTC. It codes for CASSQEGGSSYNEQFF. The chain employs TRBV4-3 and TRBJ2-1; 7 bases are shared with TRBD2. CDR1 is LGHNA, CDR2 YSLEER, per germline. The J segment lost 0 bases and the V segment lost 0 bases, leaving 2 bases of the junction unmatched. The CDR3 runs 16 residues.

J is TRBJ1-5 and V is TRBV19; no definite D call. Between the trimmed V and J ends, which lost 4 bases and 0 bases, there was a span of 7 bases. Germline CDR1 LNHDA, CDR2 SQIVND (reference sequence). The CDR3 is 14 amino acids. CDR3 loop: CASSNRYSNQPQHF. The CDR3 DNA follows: TGTGCCAGTAGTAACAGATATAGCAATCAGCCCCAGCATTTT.

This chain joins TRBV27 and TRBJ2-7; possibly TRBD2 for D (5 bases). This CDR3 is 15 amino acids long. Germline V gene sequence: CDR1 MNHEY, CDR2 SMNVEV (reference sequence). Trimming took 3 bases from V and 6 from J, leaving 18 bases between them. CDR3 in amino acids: CASSLSERGAGEQYF. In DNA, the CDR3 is TGTGCCAGCAGTTTGTCCGAACGGGGTGCTGGCGAGCAGTACTTC.

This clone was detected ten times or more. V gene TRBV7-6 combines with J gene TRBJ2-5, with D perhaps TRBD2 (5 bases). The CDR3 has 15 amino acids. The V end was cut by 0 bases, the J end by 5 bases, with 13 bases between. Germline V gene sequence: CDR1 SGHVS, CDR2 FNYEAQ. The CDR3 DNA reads TGTGCCAGCAGCTTAGCGCTTTTGTCGGGGGAGACCCAGTACTTC. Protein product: CASSLALLSGETQYF.

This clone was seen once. The CDR3 region is CASSREGTSPARTQYF. Written as DNA, the CDR3 is TGTGCCAGCAGCCGTGAAGGGACTAGCCCGGCTCGGACGCAGTATTTT. V gene TRBV7-3 combines with J gene TRBJ2-3, with TRBD2 identical over 9 bases. Germline values: CDR1 SGHTA, CDR2 FQGTGA. This CDR3 contains 16 residues. Losses at the gene ends were 5 bases for V and 9 bases for J; bases not matched to a gene: 15.

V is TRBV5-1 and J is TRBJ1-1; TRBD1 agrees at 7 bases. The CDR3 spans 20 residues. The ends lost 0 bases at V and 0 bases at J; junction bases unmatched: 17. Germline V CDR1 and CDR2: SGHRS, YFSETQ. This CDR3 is CASSLEGVLQGRSMNTEAFF. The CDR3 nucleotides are TGCGCCAGCAGCTTGGAAGGGGTCCTACAGGGGAGGAGTATGAACACTGAAGCTTTCTTT.

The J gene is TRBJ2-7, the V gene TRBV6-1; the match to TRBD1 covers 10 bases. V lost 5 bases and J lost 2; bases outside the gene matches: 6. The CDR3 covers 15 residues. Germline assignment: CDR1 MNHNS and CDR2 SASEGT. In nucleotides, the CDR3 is TGTGCCAGCAGTCAGACAGGGGGCATCACCTACGAGCAGTACTTC. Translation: CASSQTGGITYEQYF.

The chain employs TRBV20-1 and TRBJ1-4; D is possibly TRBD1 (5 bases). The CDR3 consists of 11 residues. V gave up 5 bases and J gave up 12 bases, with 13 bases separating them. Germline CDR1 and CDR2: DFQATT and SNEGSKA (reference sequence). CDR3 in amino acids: CSADQGGQLFF. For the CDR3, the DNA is TGCAGTGCTGACCAGGGAGGACAACTGTTTTTT.

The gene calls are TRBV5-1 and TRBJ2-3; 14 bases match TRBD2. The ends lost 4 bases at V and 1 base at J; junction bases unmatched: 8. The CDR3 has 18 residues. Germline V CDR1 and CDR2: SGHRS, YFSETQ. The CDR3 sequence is CASSLGTSGRGGTDTQYF. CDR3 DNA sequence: TGCGCCAGCAGCCTCGGGACTAGCGGGAGAGGAGGCACAGATACGCAGTATTTT.